The clone carrying this T cell receptor beta chain was observed a single time. The antigen is unknown. The memory subsets for TEMRA sorting were identified by staining for CD27 and CD45RA. Sequencing of TCR beta drew on CD8+ and CD4+ T cells from blood. The cells that were sequenced included both total CD8+ cells and sorted CD8+ TEMRA cells. Purification of the CD8+ and CD4+ T cells relied on negative isolation, and TEMRA cells underwent FACS enrichment. These data originate in a study of CD8 T cells in Susac syndrome. Whole-study findings and limits: In total CD8+ repertoires, 15 to 20 Susac-specific public clones were found, and roughly 5 in CD8+ TEMRA repertoires.

Trimming cost V 4 bases and J 10 bases; bases outside gene matches: 8. CDR3 length: 13 amino acids. Germline V gene data show CDR1 as SGHDT and CDR2 as YYEEEE. RNA amounts of about 0.5 to 1 ug underwent reverse transcription with random hexamers. One entry per CDR3 protein, called by TCRdb with MiXCR from the immunoSEQ multiplex PCR reads. In the table there are around 2,500 distinct CDR3 sequences, roughly 77% of which are singletons. Sequencing was performed on CD8+ TEMRA cells from PBMCs. The subset here: FACS-sorted terminally differentiated effector memory CD8+ T cells re-expressing CD45RA (CD8+ TEMRA). J is TRBJ2-1 and V is TRBV5-6, with TRBD2 matching over 7 bases. This TCR was sampled from a human donor with Susac syndrome. The CDR3 region has the DNA TGTGCCAGCAGCCCGGGGGGATCATGGGAGCAGTTCTTC. As protein: CASSPGGSWEQFF.